This TCR beta chain stems from a study of T cell changes during pregnancy in multiple sclerosis. Using immunoSEQ multiplex PCR, the repertoire was profiled, and TCRdb retains in-frame clones only, with some absent. Of approximately 100,000 clones in the sample, about 90% were seen once. Germline CDR1 is SGHRS and CDR2 is YFSETQ. The CDR3 has 16 amino acids. V dropped 3 bases and J dropped 0 bases, with 13 bases sitting between them. The clonotype comes from a female donor with multiple sclerosis, enrolled in a pregnancy study. The starting material was peripheral blood, obtained in the second trimester of pregnancy. The chain is built from TRBV5-1 and TRBJ2-1; D gene unclear. The CDR3 protein is CASSSPMLSSYNEQFF. CDR3 DNA: TGCGCCAGCAGCTCCCCTATGTTGAGCTCCTACAATGAGCAGTTCTTC.